A selection of T cell receptor beta chains follows, all from one sample in a study of cytomegalovirus exposure and HLA in healthy donors. The table came from immunoSEQ multiplex PCR; TCRdb's copy has only in-frame clones and leaves some out. The table shows about 180,000 clones, with around 82% occurring only once. Sequences were obtained from PBMCs. These receptors were collected from a man aged 60 to 75 in good health and CMV-seronegative. The CDR3 runs from the conserved cysteine through the conserved F or W. A D gene is named only where the DNA matches it firmly. Clone size is given for some rows only: seen once, a few or many times, or a class if the clone is expanded.

J gene	D gene	V gene	clone size	CDR3 DNA	CDR3 protein
TRBJ1-5	NA	TRBV30	NA	TGTGCCTGGAACGCCGGCGGCTTCAATCAGCCCCAGCATTTT	CAWNAGGFNQPQHF
TRBJ2-1	TRBD2	TRBV7-9	NA	TGTGCCAGCAGCTTGCGGGGGTCCTACAATGAGCAGTTCTTC	CASSLRGSYNEQFF
TRBJ2-7	TRBD1	TRBV5-6	NA	TGTGCCAGCGGACAGGGGGCAAGCTCCTACGAGCAGTACTTC	CASGQGASSYEQYF
TRBJ1-2	TRBD1	TRBV28	NA	TGTGCCAGCAGAATTTCTACAGGGGTTAAGGGCTACCCCTTC	CASRISTGVKGYPF
TRBJ2-7	NA	TRBV5-6	once	TGTGCCAGCAGCTTGGACGGTGGCAGGGGCATGGACTTC	CASSLDGGRGMDF
TRBJ2-4	NA	TRBV6-1	NA	TGTGCCAGCAGTGAAATATTAGGGGGTCGGGGCAAAAACATTCAGTACTTC	CASSEILGGRGKNIQYF
TRBJ1-1	NA	TRBV7-9	NA	TGTGCCAGCAGCTTTGGGGGGGCTGAAGCTTTCTTT	CASSFGGAEAFF
TRBJ1-3	NA	TRBV27	NA	TGTGCCAGCAGTTTAAAGAGCTCTGGAAACACCATATATTTT	CASSLKSSGNTIYF
TRBJ2-7	TRBD1	TRBV27	NA	TGTGCCAGCAGTCCGAGACAGGGGCCTTACGAGCAGTACTTC	CASSPRQGPYEQYF
TRBJ2-3	TRBD2	TRBV28	NA	TGTGCCAGCAGTCCCGCGGTAGCGGGATTAGATACGCAGTATTTT	CASSPAVAGLDTQYF
TRBJ1-2	NA	TRBV29-1	NA	TGCAGCGTTGAAACCTCGGACAGAACTAACTATGGCTACACCTTC	CSVETSDRTNYGYTF
TRBJ1-2	TRBD1	TRBV25-1	NA	TGTGCCAGCAGTACCTGGACAGGCGACTATGGCTACACCTTC	CASSTWTGDYGYTF
TRBJ1-6	NA	TRBV25-1	NA	TGTGCCAGCAGAGCCGGGACACCCCCTAATTCACCCCTCCACTTT	CASRAGTPPNSPLHF
TRBJ2-5	TRBD1	TRBV7-2	NA	TGTGCCAGCAGCTTCGACTCGGACAGGGTAGAGACCCAGTACTTC	CASSFDSDRVETQYF
TRBJ1-6	TRBD1	TRBV6-1	NA	TGTGCCAGCAGAACTACAGGGGCCTATAATTCACCCCTCCACTTT	CASRTTGAYNSPLHF
TRBJ1-6	TRBD1	TRBV9	NA	TGTGCCAGCAGGGAAACAGGGGGCGGCTGGTCACCCCTCCACTTT	CASRETGGGWSPLHF
TRBJ2-4	TRBD1	TRBV30	NA	TGTGCCTGGAGTGTAATCCGGACAGGGGGCTCTCCGGCCAAAAACATTCAGTACTTC	CAWSVIRTGGSPAKNIQYF
TRBJ1-5	NA	TRBV28	NA	TGTGCCAGCAGTGACCAGGTGAATAGCAATCAGCCCCAGCATTTT	CASSDQVNSNQPQHF
TRBJ2-2	TRBD2	TRBV5-8	NA	TGTGCCAGCAGCTTCAGCGGGAGTAGTACCGGGGAGCTGTTTTTT	CASSFSGSSTGELFF
TRBJ1-1	NA	TRBV28	NA	TGTGCCAGCAGGTCCCCCCCGGGACAAAGCGAAGCTTTCTTT	CASRSPPGQSEAFF